The 29 T cell receptor beta chains below all came from one sample that was sequenced in a study of blood T cell repertoires in COVID-19. TCRdb's table, derived via immunoSEQ multiplex PCR, lists solely in-frame clones and lacks some. The data contain around 340,000 clones, 88% of them singletons. Material: PBMCs or T cells enriched from blood (not recorded which). The receptor set was obtained from a woman in her 30s who had been exposed to COVID-19.

This sequence joins TRBV28 and TRBJ2-5, with TRBD1 identical over 8 bases. The germline gives CDR1 MDHEN, CDR2 SYDVKM. Trimming removed 5 bases from V and 5 bases from J; junction bases left unmatched: 13. This CDR3 is built from 16 residues. The CDR3 spells CASSTRTGRRMETQYF. CDR3 sequence (DNA): TGTGCCAGCAGTACCCGGACAGGGAGGAGGATGGAGACCCAGTACTTC.

The chain links TRBV19 to TRBJ1-5; TRBD1 agrees at 8 bases. Germline loops: CDR1 LNHDA, CDR2 SQIVND (reference sequence). The CDR3 consists of 15 residues. Trimming took 3 bases from V and 6 from J; bases not matched to a gene: 7. The CDR3 sequence is CASSISRGRGQPQHF. The CDR3 DNA follows: TGTGCCAGTAGTATTTCCAGGGGGCGCGGTCAGCCCCAGCATTTT.

CDR3 DNA sequence: TGTGCCAGCAGCCCAAGCGGGTTATCTTTCTTCCCGCATTTT. This codes for CASSPSGLSFFPHF. The genes are TRBV6-5 and TRBJ1-5, with no clear D. Between the trimmed V and J ends, which lost 6 bases and 15 bases, there was a span of 24 bases. This CDR3 is 14 amino acids long. Germline V CDR1 and CDR2: MNHEY, SVGAGI.

This chain links TRBV7-3 with TRBJ1-1; D remains unclear. V lost 4 bases and J 3 bases, leaving 9 bases between the germline ends. Germline assignment: CDR1 SGHTA and CDR2 FQGTGA. The CDR3 length is 13 residues. The CDR3 loop is CASSYTEDTEAFF. CDR3 nucleotide sequence: TGTGCCAGCAGCTACACAGAAGACACTGAAGCTTTCTTT.

The gene calls are TRBV4-1 and TRBJ2-1, with TRBD1 identical over 9 bases. The V gene end was trimmed by 3 bases and the J gene end by 8 bases; junction bases not matched to a gene: 5. This CDR3 spans 14 amino acids. CDR1 is MGHRA, CDR2 YSYEKL, per germline. CDR3 bases: TGCGCCAGCAGCCATAAACAGGGGGCGGATGAGCAGTTCTTC. It encodes CASSHKQGADEQFF.

The rearrangement joins TRBV14 to TRBJ2-1, with 7 bases aligning to TRBD2. Germline-derived CDR1 and CDR2 are SGHDN and FVKESK. The CDR3 spans 17 residues. V lost 0 bases to trimming and J lost 4 bases; unmatched junction nucleotides: 9. The CDR3 coding sequence is TGTGCCAGCAGCCAAGATCGGAGGGGACTACGATACAATGAGCAGTTCTTC. This encodes CASSQDRRGLRYNEQFF.

CDR3: CASSRGTIGYGYTF. CDR3 nucleotide sequence: TGTGCCAGCAGCCGGGGGACAATAGGGTATGGCTACACCTTC. V and J are TRBV3-1 (or the pseudogene TRBV3-2) and TRBJ1-2, with D possibly matching TRBD1 (6 bases). V was cut by 4 bases and J by 5 bases, with 14 bases left in between. From germline, CDR1 is LGHDT and CDR2 YNNKEL (reference sequence). This CDR3 contains 14 residues.

The rearrangement uses TRBV29-1 and TRBJ1-3, with 7 bases identical to TRBD1. This CDR3 spans 12 amino acids. Germline-derived CDR1 and CDR2 are SQVTM and ANQGSEA. Germline trimming cut 5 bases from V and 4 bases from J; bases unmatched to any gene: 2. CDR3 in DNA: TGCAGCGTTCGGGGACAGGGAAACACCATATATTTT. This codes for CSVRGQGNTIYF.

The rearrangement links TRBV13 to TRBJ1-2; D might be TRBD1 (6 bases). V was trimmed by 1 base and J by 3 bases, leaving 18 bases between them. The length of the CDR3 is 17 residues. CDR1 is PRHDT, CDR2 FYEKMQ, per germline (reference sequence). CDR3 sequence (DNA): TGTGCCAGCAGCTTAGCACCACAGGGATTCCCGGACTATGGCTACACCTTC. Residues: CASSLAPQGFPDYGYTF. Together with reference TRBV13 and TRBJ1-2, the CDR3 gives the full variable domain: AAGVIQSPRHLIKEKRETATLKCYPIPRHDTVYWYQQGPGQDPQFLISFYEKMQSDKGSIPDRFSAQQFSDYHSELNMSSLELGDSALYFCASSLAPQGFPDYGYTFGSGTRLTVV.

The chain recombines TRBV5-5 with TRBJ2-7, with D perhaps TRBD2 (6 bases). The V and J ends lost 1 base and 4 bases respectively, with 18 bases between them. The CDR3 has 16 residues. The germline V gene encodes CDR1 SGHKS and CDR2 YYEKEE (reference sequence). Here the CDR3 DNA reads TGTGCCAGCAGCTTGTTGCCGGACGGGAGTGTTTACGAGCAGTACTTC. Encoded protein: CASSLLPDGSVYEQYF.

The rearrangement links TRBV28 to TRBJ2-7; D unclear. The CDR3 contains 14 residues. Germline CDR1 MDHEN, CDR2 SYDVKM. V lost 5 bases to trimming and J lost 1 base, with 12 bases between them. Here the CDR3 DNA reads TGTGCCAGCAGTCTCCCGACGGGTTCCTACGAGCAGTACTTC. Translated: CASSLPTGSYEQYF. Full variable domain (remainder filled in from reference TRBV28 and TRBJ2-7): DVKVTQSSRYLVKRTGEKVFLECVQDMDHENMFWYRQDPGLGLRLIYFSYDVKMKEKGDIPEGYSVSREKKERFSLILESASTNQTSMYLCASSLPTGSYEQYFGPGTRLTVT.

The genes are TRBV5-4 and TRBJ1-1, with D possibly TRBD1 on 5 matching bases. Germline CDR1 SGHNT, CDR2 YYREEE (reference sequence). V lost 3 bases to trimming and J lost 1 base, with 13 bases between them. The CDR3 is made up of 15 amino acids. CDR3 DNA sequence: TGTGCCAGCAGCTCCATTGTGGGGCAGAACACTGAAGCTTTCTTT. Translation gives CASSSIVGQNTEAFF.

The V call is TRBV7-8, the J call TRBJ1-6; 7 positions agree with TRBD1. Trimming at V came to 1 base and at J to 10 bases, leaving 19 bases not matched to a gene. The CDR3 runs 19 residues. The germline gives CDR1 SGHVS, CDR2 FQNEAQ. CDR3 bases: TGTGCCAGCAGCTTAGGGGGGTTTAGGGGGCCCCAGGAGGGGTCACCCCTCCACTTT. Its translation is CASSLGGFRGPQEGSPLHF.

The chain recombines TRBV18 with TRBJ2-1; 7 bases are shared with TRBD2. This CDR3 spans 12 amino acids. From germline, CDR1 is KGHSH and CDR2 LQKENI. Losses at the gene ends were 2 bases for V and 12 bases for J; bases not matched to a gene: 4. The chain's CDR3 is CASSPGREMQFF. Written as DNA, the CDR3 is TGTGCCAGCTCACCAGGGCGGGAGATGCAGTTCTTC. Based on the CDR3 plus reference TRBV18 and TRBJ2-1, the full variable domain is NAGVMQNPRHLVRRRGQEARLRCSPMKGHSHVYWYRQLPEEGLKFMVYLQKENIIDESGMPKERFSAEFPKEGPSILRIQQVVRGDSAAYFCASSPGREMQFFGPGTRLTVL.

The chain couples TRBV28 to TRBJ1-2; possibly TRBD1 for D (5 bases). This CDR3 has 13 amino acids. Germline V CDR1 and CDR2: MDHEN, SYDVKM. Trimming took 10 bases from V and 5 from J, leaving 17 bases between them. CDR3 coding DNA: TGTGCCATAAAGGAGGGGTTCTCTTATGGCTACACCTTC. Its protein product is CAIKEGFSYGYTF.

The V gene is TRBV25-1, the J gene TRBJ1-2; 7 positions agree with TRBD1. Losses at the gene ends were 2 bases for V and 8 bases for J; bases not matched to a gene: 5. From germline, CDR1 is MGHDK and CDR2 SYGVNS. The CDR3 runs 13 residues. For the CDR3, the DNA is TGTGCCAGCAGTGAACAGGGGGTCGGAGGCTACACCTTC. It is translated as CASSEQGVGGYTF.

The chain recombines TRBV18 with TRBJ2-7, with a tentative D call TRBD1 (6 bases). Germline CDR1 is KGHSH and CDR2 is LQKENI. There are 14 residues in the CDR3. The V end lost 3 bases, the J end lost 6 bases, and 15 bases lay between the germline ends. This CDR3 reads CASSPPQGWGEQYF. The CDR3, as DNA: TGTGCCAGCTCACCCCCACAGGGCTGGGGCGAGCAGTACTTC.

This clone was observed a single time. The chain recombines TRBV5-1 with TRBJ2-7; D is undetermined. The length of the CDR3 is 13 residues. Germline V gene data show CDR1 as SGHRS and CDR2 as YFSETQ. V was clipped by 1 base and J by 3 bases, with 8 bases between them. The DNA for the CDR3 is TGCGCCAGCAGCTTGTTTTCGAGCTACGAGCAGTACTTC. It codes for CASSLFSSYEQYF.

This chain links TRBV6-4 with TRBJ2-7, with 7 bases fitting TRBD1. This CDR3 contains 15 residues. Trimming removed 3 bases from V and 3 bases from J; junction bases left unmatched: 8. Germline lookup yields CDR1 MRHNA and CDR2 SNTAGT. Here the CDR3 DNA reads TGTGCCAGCAGTGAAAGTCAGGGGGAAGGCTACGAGCAGTACTTC. It translates to CASSESQGEGYEQYF.

This clone was recorded once. For the CDR3, the DNA is TGCAGTGCTAGTGGCGCGGGTAGCTCCTACGAGCAGTACTTC. Translated: CSASGAGSSYEQYF. V usage is TRBV20-1 and J usage is TRBJ2-7; TRBD2 might be the D (5 bases). Germline CDR1 is DFQATT and CDR2 is SNEGSKA (reference sequence). Trimming took off 3 bases at V and 0 bases at J, with 12 bases between the two ends. The length of the CDR3 is 14 residues.

This chain joins TRBV9 and TRBJ1-1; D is unresolved. The CDR3 loop spans 16 amino acids. Germline V lookup: CDR1 SGDLS, CDR2 YYNGEE. V was cut by 0 bases and J by 3 bases, with 15 bases left in between. The CDR3 DNA is TGTGCCAGCAGCGTAGAGGCGGAGAGGATCCACACTGAAGCTTTCTTT. This gives the protein CASSVEAERIHTEAFF.

The chain employs TRBV10-2 and TRBJ1-2; the D is unclear. Trimming removed 5 bases from V and 2 bases from J, with 9 bases in between. The germline V gene has CDR1 WSHSY and CDR2 SAAADI. CDR3 length: 13 amino acids. The CDR3 here is CASSPQANYGYTF. CDR3 sequence (DNA): TGCGCCAGCAGTCCCCAGGCGAACTATGGCTACACCTTC.

The chain links TRBV7-6 to TRBJ2-7; TRBD2 matches 9 bases. The CDR3 loop spans 19 amino acids. The germline gives CDR1 SGHVS, CDR2 FNYEAQ. The junction had 20 bases not matched to a gene; V was cut back by 2 bases and J by 6 bases. The CDR3 loop reads CASSLFALVGVVAGVEQYF. DNA for the CDR3: TGTGCCAGCAGCTTATTTGCCCTGGTTGGTGTAGTAGCGGGAGTCGAGCAGTACTTC.

J is TRBJ2-1 and V is TRBV19; possible D gene TRBD1, 5 bases. Deletions cut 3 bases from V and 2 bases from J, with 11 bases between. Per the germline V gene, CDR1 is LNHDA and CDR2 is SQIVND (reference sequence). This CDR3 has 15 residues. This chain's CDR3 is CASSIGRGTYNEQFF. The DNA of the CDR3 is TGTGCCAGTAGTATTGGAAGGGGTACCTACAATGAGCAGTTCTTC.

This clone was observed a single time. V is TRBV10-3 and J is TRBJ1-2; possible D gene TRBD1, 6 bases. The germline CDR1 and CDR2 sequences are ENHRY and SYGVKD. CDR3 length equals 13 residues. With 8 bases removed from V and 6 bases from J, the gap between germline ends came to 16 bases. CDR3 amino acids: CAIGKGQEDGYTF. The CDR3, as DNA: TGTGCCATCGGGAAGGGACAAGAGGATGGCTACACCTTC.

This chain joins TRBV27 and TRBJ1-1; no definite D call. The CDR3 totals 16 residues. Trimming pared 4 bases from V and 5 bases from J, leaving 20 bases between. Germline CDR1 is MNHEY and CDR2 is SMNVEV (reference sequence). The CDR3 sequence: CASSSLREDPLTEAFF. The CDR3 DNA sequence: TGTGCCAGCAGTTCGTTGAGGGAGGACCCTTTGACTGAAGCTTTCTTT.

This clone is a singleton in its sample. The chain joins TRBV9 to TRBJ1-4; D not certain. In germline, CDR1 is SGDLS, CDR2 YYNGEE. The V end lost 4 bases, the J end lost 7 bases, and 14 bases lay between the germline ends. The CDR3 covers 14 residues. In DNA form, the CDR3 reads TGTGCCAGCAGCCCTCGGGTTTCGCGTGAAAAACTGTTTTTT. It yields the protein CASSPRVSREKLFF.

The rearrangement uses TRBV3-1 (or the pseudogene TRBV3-2) and TRBJ2-1; 8 nucleotides line up with TRBD2. CDR3 size: 17 residues. Germline assignment: CDR1 LGHDT and CDR2 YNNKEL (reference sequence). J was trimmed by 7 bases and V by 0 bases; bases with no gene match: 11. CDR3 nucleotide sequence: TGTGCCAGCAGCCAAGAGGTGTGGGCGGGAGGCGGGAATGAGCAGTTCTTC. Translating it yields CASSQEVWAGGGNEQFF.

The chain links TRBV11-3 to TRBJ2-7; 8 bases agree with TRBD1. CDR3 size: 15 residues. CDR1 and CDR2 from the germline V gene are SGHNT and YENEEA. The trim removed 0 bases at V and 4 bases at J, leaving 5 bases unmatched. CDR3 region: CASSLDSDRVYEQYF. DNA of the CDR3: TGTGCCAGCAGCTTAGATTCGGACAGGGTTTACGAGCAGTACTTC.